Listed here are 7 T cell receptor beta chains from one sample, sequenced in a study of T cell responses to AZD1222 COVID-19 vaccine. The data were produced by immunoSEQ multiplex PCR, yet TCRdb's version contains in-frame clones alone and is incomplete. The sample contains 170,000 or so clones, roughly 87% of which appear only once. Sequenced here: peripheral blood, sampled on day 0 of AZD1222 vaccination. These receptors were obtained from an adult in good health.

The CDR3 DNA sequence: TGTGCCAGCAGCCAAACGACTAGTCCAGAGACCCAGTACTTC. Amino acids: CASSQTTSPETQYF. The chain joins TRBV3-1 (or the pseudogene TRBV3-2) to TRBJ2-5; D may be TRBD2 (6 bases). This CDR3 has 14 residues. Trimming took off 2 bases at V and 4 bases at J, with 11 bases between the two ends. In germline, CDR1 is LGHDT, CDR2 YNNKEL (reference sequence).

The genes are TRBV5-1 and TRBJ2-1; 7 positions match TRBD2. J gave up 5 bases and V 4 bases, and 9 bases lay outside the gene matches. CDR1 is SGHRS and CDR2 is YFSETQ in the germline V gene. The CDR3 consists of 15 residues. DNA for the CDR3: TGCGCCAGCAGCCGGGGCGGGGGAGCCAACAATGAGCAGTTCTTC. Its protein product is CASSRGGGANNEQFF.

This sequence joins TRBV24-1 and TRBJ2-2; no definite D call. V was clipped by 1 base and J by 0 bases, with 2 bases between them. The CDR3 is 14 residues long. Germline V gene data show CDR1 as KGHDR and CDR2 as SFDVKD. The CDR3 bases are TGTGCCACCAGTGATTTTCCGAACACCGGGGAGCTGTTTTTT. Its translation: CATSDFPNTGELFF.

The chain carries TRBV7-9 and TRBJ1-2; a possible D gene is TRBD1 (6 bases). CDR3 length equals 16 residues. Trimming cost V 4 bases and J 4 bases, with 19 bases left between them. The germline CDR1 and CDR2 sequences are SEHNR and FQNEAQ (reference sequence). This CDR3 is CASSSRQGIGGYGYTF. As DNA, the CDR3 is TGTGCCAGCAGCTCCCGGCAGGGGATCGGTGGCTATGGCTACACCTTC.

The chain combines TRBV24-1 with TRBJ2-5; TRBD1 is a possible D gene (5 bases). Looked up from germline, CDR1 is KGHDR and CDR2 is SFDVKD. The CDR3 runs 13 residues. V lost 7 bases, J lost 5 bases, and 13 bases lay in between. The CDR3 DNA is TGTGCCACCAGCGCTCCAGGGTTGGAGACCCAGTACTTC. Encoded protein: CATSAPGLETQYF.

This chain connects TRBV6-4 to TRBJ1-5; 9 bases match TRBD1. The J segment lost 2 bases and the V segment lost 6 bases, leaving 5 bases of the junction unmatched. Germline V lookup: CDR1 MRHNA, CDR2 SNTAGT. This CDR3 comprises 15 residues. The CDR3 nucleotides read TGTGCCAGCAGATCGACAGGGGGAGGCAATCAGCCCCAGCATTTT. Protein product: CASRSTGGGNQPQHF.

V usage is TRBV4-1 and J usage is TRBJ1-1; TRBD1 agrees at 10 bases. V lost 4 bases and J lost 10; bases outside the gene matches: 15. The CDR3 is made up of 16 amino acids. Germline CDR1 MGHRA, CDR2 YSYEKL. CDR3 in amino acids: CASSLLVLTGGAGAFF. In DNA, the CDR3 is TGCGCCAGCAGCCTGTTAGTCTTGACAGGGGGCGCAGGAGCTTTCTTT.